This is a list of T cell receptor beta chains from one sample in a study of blood T cell repertoires in COVID-19. The data were produced by immunoSEQ multiplex PCR, yet TCRdb's version contains in-frame clones alone and is incomplete. In the table there are 150,000 to 200,000 clones, roughly four fifths of which are singletons. The sample consisted of peripheral blood. Every receptor here comes from a man between 60 and 70 years old with active or convalescent COVID-19. Each CDR3 is given with its conserved first and last residue. A D gene is named only where the DNA matches it firmly. Size values are once, few and many counts, or a class for expanded clones, and some rows have none.

V gene	clone size	D gene	J gene	CDR3 length	CDR3 protein	CDR3 DNA
TRBV24-1	few	TRBD2	TRBJ2-2	16	CATSGLAGRNTGELFF	TGTGCCACCAGCGGACTAGCGGGACGGAACACCGGGGAGCTGTTTTTT
TRBV28	-	TRBD1	TRBJ2-7	15	CASSFKGARDYEQYF	TGTGCCAGCAGTTTTAAGGGGGCCCGAGACTACGAGCAGTACTTC
TRBV9	-	-	TRBJ2-1	15	CASSVALSSYNEQFF	TGTGCCAGCAGCGTAGCCTTGAGCTCCTACAATGAGCAGTTCTTC
TRBV12-3/TRBV12-4	-	-	TRBJ1-2	12	CASSSHPGGYTF	TGTGCCAGCTCCTCCCATCCAGGCGGCTACACCTTC
TRBV6-5	-	TRBD1	TRBJ1-5	15	CASRLDRDGNQPQHF	TGTGCCAGCAGGCTTGACAGGGATGGCAATCAGCCCCAGCATTTT
TRBV11-3	-	TRBD2	TRBJ2-3	16	CASSSGLAGSTDTQYF	TGTGCCAGCAGCTCAGGACTAGCAGGTAGCACAGATACGCAGTATTTT
TRBV10-2	-	-	TRBJ1-1	13	CASSATGTTEAFF	TGCGCCAGCAGCGCCACAGGTACCACTGAAGCTTTCTTT
TRBV9	-	-	TRBJ2-2	15	CASSVGDSNTGELFF	TGTGCCAGCAGCGTAGGAGACAGCAACACCGGGGAGCTGTTTTTT
TRBV2	once	TRBD1	TRBJ1-2	14	CASRQWTGTYGYTF	TGTGCCAGCAGGCAGTGGACAGGGACCTATGGCTACACCTTC
TRBV28	-	TRBD1	TRBJ1-3	16	CASSLSAGGARNTIYF	TGTGCCAGCAGTTTATCGGCAGGGGGCGCACGAAACACCATATATTTT